This entry features one T cell receptor beta chain sequence. Its matching antigen is unknown. Unique molecular identifiers featured in how the TCRbeta library was prepared. MiXCR, applied by TCRdb to the PCR reads, yields one record per CDR3 protein. The data hold more than 400,000 distinct CDR3 sequences, with approximately 10% observed a single time. This CDR3 is 15 amino acids long. Germline CDR1 reads LGHNA; CDR2 reads YSLEER. V was cut by 3 bases and J by 5 bases, with 16 bases left in between. This entry is derived from a study of T-cell reconstitution after alpha-beta-depleted transplantation in children. General observations from the study: Recipient T cells and thymic progenitors that survived were the source of the high TCRbeta diversity seen at day 60 in some patients. Reportedly, only several hundred clones from non-depleted graft cells drove alpha-beta T-cell counts at about two months. The main origin of T-cell counts and diversity one year after transplant was newly produced T cells.

Material: PBMCs, mostly from graft donor cells, obtained 180 days after TCRalphabeta/CD19-depleted stem cell transplant. This receptor was taken from a female patient aged 2 to 10 who had a stem cell transplant for aplastic anemia, so the T cells may come from the graft donor. The V gene is TRBV4-3, the J gene TRBJ2-5, with D perhaps matching TRBD2 (6 bases). The CDR3 region is CASSQRRRGGETQYF. The DNA of the CDR3 is TGCGCCAGCAGCCAGCGACGGCGGGGCGGGGAGACCCAGTACTTC.